The 22 T cell receptor beta chains below come from one sample, sequenced in a study of CD8 T cells in Susac syndrome. RNA totalling roughly 0.45 to 1 ug underwent reverse transcription with random hexamers. One entry per CDR3 protein, called by TCRdb with MiXCR from the immunoSEQ multiplex PCR reads. This table has approximately 190,000 distinct CDR3 sequences, about 91% appearing once. The sample taken for sequencing was CD4+ T cells from PBMCs. These receptors all stem from a human donor with Susac syndrome.

This chain links TRBV20-1 with TRBJ2-2; no clear D gene. The V and J ends lost 4 bases and 3 bases respectively, with 12 bases between them. Germline V gene lookup returns CDR1 DFQATT and CDR2 SNEGSKA (reference sequence). The CDR3 spans 14 residues. CDR3 sequence: CSAITPTDTGELFF. As DNA, the CDR3 is TGCAGTGCTATCACACCGACGGACACCGGGGAGCTGTTTTTT.

The count of this clonotype is one. The V gene is TRBV28, the J gene TRBJ2-3, with 10 nucleotides matching TRBD1. The CDR3 runs 17 residues. Germline lookup yields CDR1 MDHEN and CDR2 SYDVKM. Trimming at V came to 4 bases and at J to 2 bases, leaving 9 bases not matched to a gene. CDR3 sequence: CASSSVLGQGNTDTQYF. For the CDR3, the DNA is TGTGCCAGCAGTTCAGTTTTGGGACAGGGGAACACAGATACGCAGTATTTT.

The rearrangement uses TRBV12-3 or TRBV12-4 and TRBJ1-3, with D unresolved. This CDR3 comprises 12 residues. The V gene lost 6 bases and the J gene lost 0 bases, with 3 bases spanning the gap. CDR3 coding DNA: TGTGCCAGCAGATACTCTGGAAACACCATATATTTT. It encodes CASRYSGNTIYF.

The rearrangement joins TRBV28 to TRBJ1-3, with 8 bases matching TRBD1. The CDR3 covers 15 residues. Germline V gene data show CDR1 as MDHEN and CDR2 as SYDVKM. Losses at the gene ends were 5 bases for V and 0 bases for J; bases not matched to a gene: 3. The chain's CDR3 is CASSGQGPSGNTIYF. CDR3 nucleotides: TGTGCCAGCAGTGGACAGGGCCCCTCTGGAAACACCATATATTTT.

This sequence joins TRBV5-1 and TRBJ2-5; 7 bases align to TRBD1. CDR1 and CDR2 (germline): SGHRS, YFSETQ. The trim removed 4 bases at V and 3 bases at J, leaving 12 bases unmatched. The CDR3 extends over 16 amino acids. The CDR3 nucleotides are TGCGCCAGCAGCCGGGTGACCGGGACAGTTAAAGAGACCCAGTACTTC. Protein sequence: CASSRVTGTVKETQYF.

In nucleotides, the CDR3 is TGTGCCAGCAGCATAGGGGGATATGGGGCCAACGTCCTGACTTTC. Translation: CASSIGGYGANVLTF. The rearrangement joins TRBV3-1 to TRBJ2-6, with TRBD1 as a possible D gene (6 bases). Germline CDR1 reads LGHDT; CDR2 reads YNNKEL (reference sequence). The length of the CDR3 is 15 residues. Trimming left V 5 bases short and J 3 bases short, with 11 bases between.

This chain uses TRBV21-1 with TRBJ2-5; the DNA was not used to check the table's D call, TRBD1. TRBV21-1 is a known pseudogene. The CDR3 is 17 residues long. The CDR3 loop reads CASSKADKGQVDETQYF. The DNA of the CDR3 is TGTGCCAGCAGCAAGGCCGATAAAGGACAGGTAGACGAGACCCAGTACTTC.

The V and J genes are TRBV7-2 and TRBJ2-7; D is perhaps TRBD2 (6 bases). The V gene lost 3 bases and the J gene lost 3 bases, with 9 bases spanning the gap. The CDR3 has 13 amino acids. Germline V gene data show CDR1 as SGHTA and CDR2 as FQGNSA. CDR3 sequence: CASSLTSYYEQYF. In DNA, the CDR3 is TGTGCCAGCAGCTTGACTAGTTACTACGAGCAGTACTTC.

This chain uses TRBV9 with TRBJ2-7; 11 nucleotides align to TRBD2. Germline CDR1 is SGDLS and CDR2 is YYNGEE. This CDR3 is built from 14 residues. Unmatched junction bases numbered 6, after V lost 4 bases and J lost 6 bases. The CDR3 DNA reads as TGTGCCAGCAGCTTTAGCGGGGGGGCAACCGAGCAGTACTTC. Protein: CASSFSGGATEQYF.

The chain has TRBV24-1 and TRBJ2-1; 9 bases match TRBD2. This CDR3 is 15 amino acids long. The germline CDR1 and CDR2 sequences are KGHDR and SFDVKD. After removal of 5 bases from V and 8 bases from J, the junction contained 9 bases not matched to a gene. The CDR3 region has the DNA TGTGCCACCAGTGTAATAGCGGGAGCCACAGATGAGCAGTTCTTC. This gives the protein CATSVIAGATDEQFF.

The chain is built from TRBV3-1 and TRBJ1-5; 7 bases line up with TRBD1. This CDR3 contains 15 residues. Germline CDR1 reads LGHDT; CDR2 reads YNNKEL (reference sequence). V was pared by 2 bases and J by 6 bases, with 7 bases of the junction left unmatched. This CDR3 reads CASSQQTGNSQPQHF. The CDR3 DNA is TGTGCCAGCAGCCAACAGACAGGGAATTCTCAGCCCCAGCATTTT.

The chain has TRBV10-3 and TRBJ2-7; 8 bases are a match to TRBD2. CDR3 length: 17 amino acids. The V gene end was trimmed by 2 bases and the J gene end by 2 bases; junction bases not matched to a gene: 11. Germline assignment: CDR1 ENHRY and CDR2 SYGVKD. CDR3 region: CAISEPKWRGATYEQYF. The CDR3 coding sequence is TGTGCCATCAGTGAGCCAAAATGGCGGGGGGCCACCTACGAGCAGTACTTC.

The chain has TRBV12-3 or TRBV12-4 and TRBJ1-4; D uncertain. The CDR3 totals 14 residues. The ends were cut back, 3 bases at V and 4 bases at J, with 9 bases in the middle. CDR3: CASSFGQVNEKLFF. CDR3 coding DNA: TGTGCCAGCAGTTTCGGTCAGGTTAATGAAAAACTGTTTTTT.

This chain links TRBV19 with TRBJ1-6, with 9 bases matching TRBD1. Germline CDR1 reads LNHDA; CDR2 reads SQIVND (reference sequence). The CDR3 is 18 amino acids. Losses at the gene ends were 7 bases for V and 0 bases for J; bases not matched to a gene: 10. DNA for the CDR3: TGTGCCAGTAATACGGGACAGGGCTGGAACTCCTATAATTCACCCCTCCACTTT. Its translation: CASNTGQGWNSYNSPLHF.

This rearrangement joins TRBV6-5 to TRBJ2-3, with 10 bases fitting TRBD2. Germline loops: CDR1 MNHEY, CDR2 SVGAGI. This CDR3 has 14 amino acids. V was clipped by 8 bases and J by 4 bases; unmatched bases: 6. This CDR3 reads CASQAGGHADTQYF. DNA for the CDR3: TGTGCCAGCCAAGCGGGGGGGCACGCAGATACGCAGTATTTT.

This clonotype was seen only once. The chain has TRBV5-1 and TRBJ2-7; D possibly corresponds to TRBD2 (6 bases). V was pared by 1 base and J by 6 bases, with 11 bases between. Germline CDR1 reads SGHRS; CDR2 reads YFSETQ. The CDR3 covers 13 residues. The CDR3 here is CASSLRLATEQYF. The CDR3 nucleotides are TGCGCCAGCAGCTTGCGGCTAGCGACCGAGCAGTACTTC.

In the case of this clonotype: Since no conserved phenylalanine or tryptophan closes the CDR3, a read error is the likely cause. The limits of the CDR3 on the DNA are not certain, so only TCRdb's listed CDR3 is given. The rearrangement uses TRBV6-6 and TRBJ2-1; the table calls TRBD1, which could not be checked here. A total of 16 residues make up the CDR3, ends included. Per germline, CDR1 MNHNY and CDR2 SVGAGI (reference sequence). CDR3 region: CASSYSRDGTAPKLGL.

The chain uses TRBV6-2 or TRBV6-3 and TRBJ1-5, with no clear D. V dropped 2 bases and J dropped 5 bases, with 7 bases sitting between them. This CDR3 is 13 amino acids long. Germline V gene lookup returns CDR1 MNHEY and CDR2 SVGEGT. Written as DNA, the CDR3 is TGTGCCAGCAGTTACGACGGGGATCAGCCCCAGCATTTT. This gives the protein CASSYDGDQPQHF.

V and J are TRBV4-1 and TRBJ1-6, with D hard to call. Germline V lookup: CDR1 MGHRA, CDR2 YSYEKL. The V end lost 3 bases, the J end lost 0 bases, and 9 bases lay between the germline ends. CDR3 size: 16 residues. CDR3 amino acids: CASSQYSVSYNSPLHF. CDR3 sequence (DNA): TGCGCCAGCAGCCAGTACAGTGTCTCCTATAATTCACCCCTCCACTTT.

The V call is TRBV9, the J call TRBJ2-1, with D perhaps given as TRBD1 or TRBD2 (5 bases each). The V gene's germline CDR1 is SGDLS and CDR2 YYNGEE. The CDR3 consists of 16 residues. V shed 3 bases and J shed 0 bases, with 13 bases lying between them. In nucleotides, the CDR3 is TGTGCCAGCAGCGCCCGGGACCTGAGCTCCTACAATGAGCAGTTCTTC. As protein: CASSARDLSSYNEQFF.

The J gene is TRBJ2-1, the V gene TRBV4-1, with 8 bases aligning to TRBD1. The germline CDR1 and CDR2 sequences are MGHRA and YSYEKL. This CDR3 contains 17 residues. With 4 bases clipped from V and 4 bases from J, the junction kept 12 bases outside the gene matches. The CDR3 DNA sequence: TGCGCCAGCAGCCCCCACTCCGACAGGGGCGGATACAATGAGCAGTTCTTC. Amino acid sequence: CASSPHSDRGGYNEQFF.

The chain carries TRBV28 and TRBJ2-4, with D possibly matching TRBD1 (6 bases). Germline V gene lookup returns CDR1 MDHEN and CDR2 SYDVKM. V lost 4 bases and J 0 bases, leaving 19 bases between the germline ends. The CDR3 totals 18 residues. The CDR3 here is CASSSPSTGLLAKNIQYF. As DNA, the CDR3 is TGTGCCAGCAGTTCTCCCTCTACAGGGCTCCTAGCCAAAAACATTCAGTACTTC.